Below are 20 T cell receptor beta chains sequenced from a single sample in a study of blood T cell repertoires in COVID-19. TCRdb's table, derived via immunoSEQ multiplex PCR, lists solely in-frame clones and lacks some. The table has a few hundred thousand clones, about nine tenths seen once. Sequenced: PBMCs or T cells enriched from blood (not recorded which). The receptors shown here come from a woman in her 40s who had been exposed to COVID-19.

J is TRBJ1-2 and V is TRBV9; 12 bases agree with TRBD1. Germline CDR1 and CDR2: SGDLS and YYNGEE. This CDR3 spans 16 amino acids. V lost 0 bases and J lost 4; bases outside the gene matches: 4. The CDR3 DNA follows: TGTGCCAGCAGCGTAGTAGGGACAGGGGGCGCCTATGGCTACACCTTC. The encoded protein is CASSVVGTGGAYGYTF. The variable domain in full, with the rest retrieved from reference TRBV9 and TRBJ1-2, is DSGVTQTPKHLITATGQRVTLRCSPRSGDLSVYWYQQSLDQGLQFLIQYYNGEERAKGNILERFSAQQFPDLHSELNLSSLELGDSALYFCASSVVGTGGAYGYTFGSGTRLTVV.

This chain links TRBV4-1 with TRBJ1-1; TRBD1 matches 10 bases. Trimming removed 4 bases from V and 4 bases from J; junction bases left unmatched: 6. The CDR3 length is 15 residues. Germline lookup yields CDR1 MGHRA and CDR2 YSYEKL. This chain's CDR3 is CASSPSRQGATEAFF. The CDR3 region has the DNA TGCGCCAGCAGCCCCTCGAGACAGGGGGCCACTGAAGCTTTCTTT.

V usage is TRBV30 and J usage is TRBJ2-3; 8 nucleotides line up with TRBD1. The CDR3 covers 15 residues. In germline, CDR1 is GTSNPN, CDR2 SVGIG (reference sequence). Germline trimming cut 4 bases from V and 1 base from J; bases unmatched to any gene: 7. The CDR3 loop reads CAWKGTDRGTDTQYF. CDR3 nucleotide sequence: TGTGCCTGGAAGGGGACGGACAGGGGCACAGATACGCAGTATTTT.

The CDR3 DNA is TGTGCCAGCTCACCACAGCGGGAGCCCTACAATGAGCAGTTCTTC. This encodes CASSPQREPYNEQFF. This chain connects TRBV18 to TRBJ2-1; 8 bases agree with TRBD2. Trimming removed 1 base from V and 2 bases from J; junction bases left unmatched: 1. Looked up from germline, CDR1 is KGHSH and CDR2 is LQKENI. The CDR3 is made up of 15 amino acids.

The chain couples TRBV29-1 to TRBJ2-3, with TRBD2 matching 7 bases. V shed 7 bases and J 4 bases; nucleotides not matched to a gene: 5. The CDR3 length is 12 residues. Germline-derived CDR1 and CDR2 are SQVTM and ANQGSEA. CDR3 sequence (DNA): TGCAGCGCTGGACTAGTTCCAGATACGCAGTATTTT. This translates into CSAGLVPDTQYF.

This clone turned up a few times. This rearrangement joins TRBV29-1 to TRBJ2-7; 14 bases align to TRBD2. CDR1 SQVTM and CDR2 ANQGSEA come from the germline V gene. The CDR3 has 14 amino acids. V shed 6 bases and J 0 bases; nucleotides not matched to a gene: 1. CDR3 amino acids: CSVGTSGSSYEQYF. The CDR3 region has the DNA TGCAGCGTGGGGACTAGCGGGAGCTCCTACGAGCAGTACTTC.

V is TRBV9 and J is TRBJ1-1; 9 nucleotides line up with TRBD1. The CDR3 consists of 13 residues. In germline, CDR1 is SGDLS, CDR2 YYNGEE. V trimming: 0 bases; J trimming: 12 bases; junction bases outside the gene matches: 6. The CDR3 DNA is TGTGCCAGCAGCGTAGATACAGGGGGCACATCTTTCTTT. It specifies CASSVDTGGTSFF.

The chain recombines TRBV10-2 with TRBJ1-2; D is unclear. V lost 0 bases and J lost 8, with 10 bases in between. CDR3 length: 13 amino acids. Germline V gene data show CDR1 as WSHSY and CDR2 as SAAADI. Here the CDR3 reads CASSESTGYGYTF. The CDR3 bases are TGCGCCAGCAGTGAGTCGACGGGGTACGGCTACACCTTC.

The chain employs TRBV15 and TRBJ1-5; 12 bases agree with TRBD1. V lost 3 bases and J lost 1; bases outside the gene matches: 4. The germline gives CDR1 LNHNV, CDR2 YYDKDF (reference sequence). The CDR3 contains 17 residues. The CDR3 DNA is TGTGCCACCAGCAGGGGACAGGGGGCGAGGAGCAATCAGCCCCAGCATTTT. It is translated as CATSRGQGARSNQPQHF.

V gene TRBV3-1 (or the pseudogene TRBV3-2) combines with J gene TRBJ2-1, with 14 bases fitting TRBD2. The V segment lost 4 bases and the J segment 2 bases; nucleotides outside the gene matches: 19. Germline V gene sequence: CDR1 LGHDT, CDR2 YNNKEL (reference sequence). The CDR3 is 22 amino acids. The CDR3 spells CASSPHRETSGRAPEAYNEQFF. CDR3 bases: TGTGCCAGCAGCCCCCACAGAGAGACTAGCGGGAGGGCCCCTGAAGCCTACAATGAGCAGTTCTTC.

V and J are TRBV2 and TRBJ2-5; 10 bases match TRBD2. Looked up from germline, CDR1 is SNHLY and CDR2 is FYNNEI. V lost 5 bases, J lost 2 bases, and 8 bases stayed unmatched. The CDR3 sequence is 16 residues long. The CDR3 loop is CASSIRGTSAQETQYF. Written as DNA, the CDR3 is TGTGCCAGCAGTATACGTGGGACTAGCGCTCAAGAGACCCAGTACTTC.

The chain is built from TRBV9 and TRBJ2-1; 14 bases fit TRBD2. Germline V CDR1 and CDR2: SGDLS, YYNGEE. Germline trimming cut 4 bases from V and 0 bases from J; bases unmatched to any gene: 9. This CDR3 contains 19 residues. The CDR3 DNA reads TGTGCCAGCAGCCTAGAGGGACTAGCGGGGGAGAGCTCCTACAATGAGCAGTTCTTC. This sequence encodes CASSLEGLAGESSYNEQFF.

The genes are TRBV7-3 and TRBJ2-1, with TRBD2 identical over 11 bases. CDR1 is SGHTA and CDR2 is FQGTGA in the germline V gene. V gave up 5 bases and J gave up 9 bases; unmatched junction bases: 9. The CDR3 sequence is 15 residues long. As DNA, the CDR3 is TGTGCCAGCAGCCCGGGACTAGCGGAGGCAAGTGAGCAGTTCTTC. This sequence encodes CASSPGLAEASEQFF.

This clone was seen only once. The gene calls are TRBV7-9 and TRBJ1-3; D is possibly TRBD1 (6 bases). CDR1 SEHNR and CDR2 FQNEAQ come from the germline V gene (reference sequence). The CDR3 has 17 residues. Trimming took off 5 bases at V and 0 bases at J, with 17 bases between the two ends. The CDR3 nucleotides read TGTGCCAGCAGCGCCACCGGGACACGTCTCTCTGGAAACACCATATATTTT. Protein product: CASSATGTRLSGNTIYF. The full variable domain, with the rest looked up from reference TRBV7-9 and TRBJ1-3, is DTGVSQNPRHKITKRGQNVTFRCDPISEHNRLYWYRQTLGQGPEFLTYFQNEAQLEKSRLLSDRFSAERPKGSFSTLEIQRTEQGDSAMYLCASSATGTRLSGNTIYFGEGSWLTVV.

The V and J genes are TRBV10-3 and TRBJ2-2; 7 nucleotides line up with TRBD1. Germline lookup yields CDR1 ENHRY and CDR2 SYGVKD. The CDR3 is made up of 13 amino acids. V was pared by 7 bases and J by 4 bases, with 3 bases of the junction left unmatched. The CDR3 loop reads CAIKQGSTGELFF. For the CDR3, the DNA is TGTGCCATCAAACAGGGGAGCACCGGGGAGCTGTTTTTT.

This chain joins TRBV6-5 and TRBJ1-6; D might be TRBD1 (5 bases). CDR3 size: 14 residues. Deletions cut 2 bases from V and 5 bases from J, with 7 bases between. Germline lookup yields CDR1 MNHEY and CDR2 SVGAGI. The CDR3 region has the DNA TGTGCCAGCAGTTACGGGGCTCATAATTCACCCCTCCACTTT. Translation: CASSYGAHNSPLHF.

The rearrangement joins TRBV2 to TRBJ1-2; the D is unclear. The CDR3 sequence is 14 residues long. Germline lookup yields CDR1 SNHLY and CDR2 FYNNEI. The V and J ends lost 6 bases and 3 bases respectively, with 14 bases between them. The chain's CDR3 is CASRAGLSYYGYTF. CDR3 DNA: TGTGCCAGCAGGGCCGGGTTATCTTACTATGGCTACACCTTC.

The chain is built from TRBV24-1 and TRBJ2-1; 8 bases are a match to TRBD1. Germline values: CDR1 KGHDR, CDR2 SFDVKD. After removal of 3 bases from V and 15 bases from J, the junction contained 6 bases not matched to a gene. This CDR3 comprises 12 residues. The CDR3 bases are TGTGCCACCAGTGATCCAGGACAGGGTACGTTCTTC. Amino acids: CATSDPGQGTFF.

The V call is TRBV10-3, the J call TRBJ1-1, with 9 bases identical to TRBD1. The length of the CDR3 is 20 residues. Losses at the gene ends were 4 bases for V and 2 bases for J; bases not matched to a gene: 20. Germline CDR1 and CDR2: ENHRY and SYGVKD. The CDR3 sequence is CAISAGTGFRSANTNTEAFF. The CDR3 coding sequence is TGTGCCATCAGTGCCGGGACAGGGTTTCGTTCGGCTAACACTAACACTGAAGCTTTCTTT.

In nucleotides, the CDR3 is TGTGCCTGGAGCCGGGACAGGGGTATATCAGATACGCAGTATTTT. This translates into CAWSRDRGISDTQYF. The rearrangement uses TRBV30 and TRBJ2-3, with 10 nucleotides matching TRBD1. The J segment lost 4 bases and the V segment lost 3 bases, leaving 7 bases of the junction unmatched. Germline values: CDR1 GTSNPN, CDR2 SVGIG (reference sequence). This CDR3 is built from 15 residues.